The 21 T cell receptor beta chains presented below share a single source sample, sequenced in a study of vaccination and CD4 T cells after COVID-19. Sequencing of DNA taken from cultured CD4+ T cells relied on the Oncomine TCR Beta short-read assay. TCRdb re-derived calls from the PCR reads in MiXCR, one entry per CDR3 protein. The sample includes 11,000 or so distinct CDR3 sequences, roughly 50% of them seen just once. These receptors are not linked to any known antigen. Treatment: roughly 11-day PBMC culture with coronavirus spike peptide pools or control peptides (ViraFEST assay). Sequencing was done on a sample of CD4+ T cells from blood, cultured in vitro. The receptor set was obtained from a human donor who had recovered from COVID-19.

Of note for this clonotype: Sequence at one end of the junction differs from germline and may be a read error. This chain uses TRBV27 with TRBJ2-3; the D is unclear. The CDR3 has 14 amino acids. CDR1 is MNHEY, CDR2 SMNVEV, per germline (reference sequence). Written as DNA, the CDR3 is TGTGCCGGCAGTTTATCGAACTCCGCTGATACGCAGTATTTT. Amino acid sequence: CAGSLSNSADTQYF.

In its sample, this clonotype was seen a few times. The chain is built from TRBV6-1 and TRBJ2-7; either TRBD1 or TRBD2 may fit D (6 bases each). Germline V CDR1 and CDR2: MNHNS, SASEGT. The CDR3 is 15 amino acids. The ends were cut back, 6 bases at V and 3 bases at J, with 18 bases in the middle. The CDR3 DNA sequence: TGTGCCAGCAGCCCTCCGGGGGCAGTGAACTACGAGCAGTACTTC. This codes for CASSPPGAVNYEQYF.

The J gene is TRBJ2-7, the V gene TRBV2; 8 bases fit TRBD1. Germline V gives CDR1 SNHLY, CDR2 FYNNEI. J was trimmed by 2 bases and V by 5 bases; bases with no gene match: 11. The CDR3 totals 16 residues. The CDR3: CASSQQGVGITYEQYF. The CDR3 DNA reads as TGTGCCAGCAGTCAACAGGGGGTTGGTATAACCTACGAGCAGTACTTC.

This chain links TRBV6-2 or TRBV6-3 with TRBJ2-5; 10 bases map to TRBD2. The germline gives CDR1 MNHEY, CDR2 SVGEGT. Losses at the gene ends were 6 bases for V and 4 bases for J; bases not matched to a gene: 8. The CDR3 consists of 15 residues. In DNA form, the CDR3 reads TGTGCCAGCAGAAGACTAGCGGGTGATTTAGAGACCCAGTACTTC. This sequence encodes CASRRLAGDLETQYF.

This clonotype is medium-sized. The CDR3, as DNA: TGCAGTGCACCGACGGGACTCCCGCGAGATACGCAGTATTTT. Translated, it gives CSAPTGLPRDTQYF. The rearrangement links TRBV20-1 to TRBJ2-3; possible D gene TRBD2, 6 bases. CDR1 and CDR2 (germline): DFQATT, SNEGSKA (reference sequence). The V gene lost 6 bases and the J gene lost 5 bases, with 18 bases spanning the gap. The CDR3 loop spans 14 amino acids.

The CDR3 reads CASSSRWTGPHEQYF. The CDR3 DNA is TGTGCCAGTAGTAGCCGCTGGACAGGGCCCCACGAGCAGTACTTC. The chain is built from TRBV19 and TRBJ2-7; 8 nucleotides match TRBD1. Germline V gene lookup returns CDR1 LNHDA and CDR2 SQIVND (reference sequence). The CDR3 totals 15 residues. V trimming: 4 bases; J trimming: 5 bases; junction bases outside the gene matches: 10.

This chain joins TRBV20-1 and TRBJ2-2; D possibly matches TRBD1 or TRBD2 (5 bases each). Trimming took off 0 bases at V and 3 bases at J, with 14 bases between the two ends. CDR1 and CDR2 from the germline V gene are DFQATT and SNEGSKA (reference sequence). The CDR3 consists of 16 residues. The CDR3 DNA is TGCAGTGCTAGAGATATCGGGACCGAACACACCGGGGAGCTGTTTTTT. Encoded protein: CSARDIGTEHTGELFF.

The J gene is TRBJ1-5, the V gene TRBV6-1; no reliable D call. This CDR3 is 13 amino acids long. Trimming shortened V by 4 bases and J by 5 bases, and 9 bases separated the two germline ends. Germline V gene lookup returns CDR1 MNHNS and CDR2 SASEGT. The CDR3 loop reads CASSGTADQPQHF. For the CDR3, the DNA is TGTGCCAGCAGTGGGACGGCTGATCAGCCCCAGCATTTT.

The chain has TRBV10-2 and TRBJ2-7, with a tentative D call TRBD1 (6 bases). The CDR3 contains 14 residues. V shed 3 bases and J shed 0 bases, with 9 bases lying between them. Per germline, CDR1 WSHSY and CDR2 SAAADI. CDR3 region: CASSDQGPSYEQYF. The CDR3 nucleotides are TGCGCCAGCAGTGACCAGGGGCCCTCCTACGAGCAGTACTTC.

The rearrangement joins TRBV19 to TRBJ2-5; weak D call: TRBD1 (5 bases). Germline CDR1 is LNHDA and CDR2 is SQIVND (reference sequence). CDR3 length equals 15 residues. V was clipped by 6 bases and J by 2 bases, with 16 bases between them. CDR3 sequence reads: CASRQRAQAQETQYF. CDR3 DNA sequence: TGTGCCAGTAGACAAAGGGCACAGGCACAAGAGACCCAGTACTTC. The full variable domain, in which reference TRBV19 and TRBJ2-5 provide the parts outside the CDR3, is DGGITQSPKYLFRKEGQNVTLSCEQNLNHDAMYWYRQDPGQGLRLIYYSQIVNDFQKGDIAEGYSVSREKKESFPLTVTSAQKNPTAFYLCASRQRAQAQETQYFGPGTRLLVL.

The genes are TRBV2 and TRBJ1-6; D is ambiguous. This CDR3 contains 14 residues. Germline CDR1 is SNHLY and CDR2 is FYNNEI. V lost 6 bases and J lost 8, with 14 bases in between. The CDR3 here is CASSYFLEDSPLHF. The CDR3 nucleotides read TGTGCCAGCAGCTACTTTCTTGAGGATTCACCCCTCCACTTT. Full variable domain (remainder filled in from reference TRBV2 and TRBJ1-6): EPEVTQTPSHQVTQMGQEVILRCVPISNHLYFYWYRQILGQKVEFLVSFYNNEISEKSEIFDDQFSVERPDGSNFTLKIRSTKLEDSAMYFCASSYFLEDSPLHFGNGTRLTVT.

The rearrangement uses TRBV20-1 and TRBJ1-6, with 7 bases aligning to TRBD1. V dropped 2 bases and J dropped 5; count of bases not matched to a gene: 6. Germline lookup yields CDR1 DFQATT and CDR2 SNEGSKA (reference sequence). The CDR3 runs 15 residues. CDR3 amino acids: CSARSGQTDNSPLHF. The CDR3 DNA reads TGCAGTGCTAGATCGGGACAGACTGATAATTCACCCCTCCACTTT.

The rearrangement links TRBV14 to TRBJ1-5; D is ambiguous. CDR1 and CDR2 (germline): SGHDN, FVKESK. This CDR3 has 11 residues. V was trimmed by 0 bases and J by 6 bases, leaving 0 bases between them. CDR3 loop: CASSQDQPQHF. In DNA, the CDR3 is TGTGCCAGCAGCCAAGATCAGCCCCAGCATTTT.

The CDR3 DNA sequence: TGTGCCAGCAGCTTTGGTTCGGGGGGTGGCTACACCTTC. The encoded protein is CASSFGSGGGYTF. The V gene is TRBV7-9, the J gene TRBJ1-2; D possibly corresponds to TRBD1 (5 bases). V dropped 3 bases and J dropped 7 bases, with 12 bases sitting between them. CDR1 and CDR2 from the germline V gene are SEHNR and FQNEAQ (reference sequence). The CDR3 sequence is 13 residues long.

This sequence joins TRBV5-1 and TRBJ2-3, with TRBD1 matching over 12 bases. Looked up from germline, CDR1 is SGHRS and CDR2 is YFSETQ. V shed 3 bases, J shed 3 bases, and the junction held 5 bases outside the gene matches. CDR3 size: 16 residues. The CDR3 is CASSWPGQGATDTQYF. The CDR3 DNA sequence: TGCGCCAGCAGCTGGCCGGGACAGGGGGCGACAGATACGCAGTATTTT.

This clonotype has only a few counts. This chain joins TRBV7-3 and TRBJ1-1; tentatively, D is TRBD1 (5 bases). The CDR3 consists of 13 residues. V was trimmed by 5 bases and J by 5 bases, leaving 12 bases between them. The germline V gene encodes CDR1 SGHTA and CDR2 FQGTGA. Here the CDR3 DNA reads TGTGCCAGCAGCCCCGCAGGGAGGACTGAAGCTTTCTTT. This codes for CASSPAGRTEAFF.

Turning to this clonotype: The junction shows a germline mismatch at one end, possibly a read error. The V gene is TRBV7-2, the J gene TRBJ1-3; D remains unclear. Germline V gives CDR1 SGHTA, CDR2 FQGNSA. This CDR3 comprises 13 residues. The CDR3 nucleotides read TGTGCCAGCAGCTTAGCGAAGGGAAACGCCATATATTTT. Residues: CASSLAKGNAIYF.

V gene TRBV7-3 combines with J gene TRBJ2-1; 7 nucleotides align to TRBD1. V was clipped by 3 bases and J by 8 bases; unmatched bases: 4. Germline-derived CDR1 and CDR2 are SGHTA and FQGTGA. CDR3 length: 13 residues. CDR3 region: CASSLTGFDEQFF. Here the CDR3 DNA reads TGTGCCAGCAGCTTGACAGGGTTTGATGAGCAGTTCTTC. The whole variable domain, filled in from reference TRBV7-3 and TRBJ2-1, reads GAGVSQTPSNKVTEKGKYVELRCDPISGHTALYWYRQSLGQGPEFLIYFQGTGAADDSGLPNDRFFAVRPEGSVSTLKIQRTERGDSAVYLCASSLTGFDEQFFGPGTRLTVL.

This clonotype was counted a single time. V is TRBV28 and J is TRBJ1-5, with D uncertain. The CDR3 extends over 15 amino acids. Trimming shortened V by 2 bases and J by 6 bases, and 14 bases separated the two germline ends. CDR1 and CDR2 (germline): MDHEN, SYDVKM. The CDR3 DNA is TGTGCCAGCAGTTTAGCCGACCAGTACAGTCAGCCCCAGCATTTT. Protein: CASSLADQYSQPQHF.

CDR3 in amino acids: CASSLAPAGGPETQYF. The CDR3 DNA is TGTGCCAGCAGCTTGGCTCCGGCGGGAGGGCCGGAGACCCAGTACTTC. The V gene is TRBV5-4, the J gene TRBJ2-5; 9 positions agree with TRBD2. The germline V gene encodes CDR1 SGHNT and CDR2 YYREEE (reference sequence). The V and J ends lost 0 bases and 5 bases, in that order; junction bases with no gene match: 8. CDR3 size: 16 residues.

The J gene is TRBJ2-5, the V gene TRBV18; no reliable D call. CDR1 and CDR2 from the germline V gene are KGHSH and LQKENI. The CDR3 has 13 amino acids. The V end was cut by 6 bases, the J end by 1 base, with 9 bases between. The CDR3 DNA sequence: TGTGCCAGCTCCCCCCGACCCCAAGAGACCCAGTACTTC. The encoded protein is CASSPRPQETQYF. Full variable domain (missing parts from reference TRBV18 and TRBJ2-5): NAGVMQNPRHLVRRRGQEARLRCSPMKGHSHVYWYRQLPEEGLKFMVYLQKENIIDESGMPKERFSAEFPKEGPSILRIQQVVRGDSAAYFCASSPRPQETQYFGPGTRLLVL.